These T cell receptor beta chains were read from a single sample in a study of cytomegalovirus exposure and HLA in healthy donors. Repertoires were generated with immunoSEQ multiplex PCR, while TCRdb's copy carries only in-frame clones and drops some. Of about 35,000 clones listed, roughly 84% were seen once; the top ten hold approximately 4%. Input material: PBMCs. Every receptor here comes from a young woman in good health and CMV-seronegative. CDR3s include the opening cysteine and the closing phenylalanine or tryptophan. The order of the fields is CDR3 protein, CDR3 DNA, J gene, D gene, clone size, V gene. A D gene is named only where the DNA matches it firmly. Not every row has a clone size; where given, it reads once, few, many or a size class.

CASNTGTGGFAGELFF | TGTGCCAGCAACACCGGGACAGGGGGCTTTGCCGGGGAGCTGTTTTTT | TRBJ2-2 | TRBD1 | - | TRBV27
CASRPGTSGSYEQFF | TGTGCCAGCAGACCCGGGACTAGCGGGAGCTATGAGCAGTTCTTC | TRBJ2-1 | TRBD2 | - | TRBV11-1
CASSRTPGTPRNTEAFF | TGTGCCAGCAGTAGGACCCCCGGGACTCCCCGGAACACTGAAGCTTTCTTT | TRBJ1-1 | - | - | TRBV27
CASSALLWTGDLANYGYPF | TGTGCCAGCAGTGCTCTACTGTGGACAGGGGATTTAGCTAACTATGGCTACCCCTTC | TRBJ1-2 | TRBD1 | - | TRBV27
CASSPTRAGEQYF | TGTGCCAGCAGCCCGACGAGGGCCGGGGAGCAGTACTTC | TRBJ2-7 | - | - | TRBV4-2
CASSREYGYTF | TGTGCCAGCAGCCGGGAATATGGCTACACCTTC | TRBJ1-2 | - | - | TRBV2
CASSPPVTGFNGYTF | TGTGCCAGCTCACCACCAGTGACAGGGTTTAATGGCTACACCTTC | TRBJ1-2 | TRBD1 | once | TRBV18
CSVEGLAGGEQYF | TGCAGCGTTGAGGGGCTAGCGGGAGGCGAGCAGTACTTC | TRBJ2-7 | TRBD2 | - | TRBV29-1
CASSFRSRDNQPQHF | TGTGCCAGCAGCTTTAGAAGCAGGGACAATCAGCCCCAGCATTTT | TRBJ1-5 | - | once | TRBV11-3
CASSLAVQVMNTEAFF | TGTGCCAGCAGCTTAGCTGTACAGGTGATGAACACTGAAGCTTTCTTT | TRBJ1-1 | - | - | TRBV11-2